This T cell receptor beta chain was identified during a study of blood T cell repertoires in COVID-19. Study information: Collection of acute and convalescent COVID-19 samples took place in the United States, Italy and Spain. Sample material is recorded as cDNA or gDNA derived from T cells, B-cell-depleted T cells, or PBMCs.

As originally analysed: Estimates of nucleated cell counts were drawn from the amplification of reference gene primers. Libraries were prepared by immunoSEQ multiplex PCR; TCRdb keeps only in-frame clonotypes and omits some of them. V, J and clone size are those of that table, while D and trimming were read from the DNA. The repertoire holds roughly 280,000 clones, 89% seen once, with approximately 2.2% in the top ten. This CDR3 has 15 residues. Germline-derived CDR1 and CDR2 are MGHDK and SYGVNS. Deletions cut 3 bases from V and 4 bases from J, with 15 bases between. The rearrangement links TRBV25-1 to TRBJ1-1; D not resolved. Material for sequencing was peripheral blood. This TCR was sampled from a man aged 50 or older with acute or convalescent COVID-19. The CDR3 nucleotides read TGTGCCAGCAGTGACCCCGAACCTAGGAGCACTGAAGCTTTCTTT. It codes for CASSDPEPRSTEAFF.